The 25 T cell receptor beta chains below were found in one sample sequenced in a study of tumor-infiltrating lymphocytes in primary liver carcinoma. It was from about 21-30 mg of unsorted bulk tissue that RNA and DNA were co-extracted. A primer matching the constant region was used to make TCR beta cDNA from 500 ng of total RNA. Slightly modified ARM-PCR with three nested multiplex PCR rounds yielded TCR beta libraries. A C-beta reverse primer and TRBV1-TRBV30 forward primers served in each of the first two PCR rounds, at about 10 cycles apiece. TCRdb reanalysed the multiplex PCR reads using MiXCR and keeps one entry per CDR3 protein. The sample includes around 80,000 distinct CDR3 sequences, approximately 70% seen only once; the top ten take around 19%. The sequenced sample consisted of liver tumor tissue from sampling region 1. The subset: tumor region T1, superior pole. Receptors were obtained from a man aged 40-55 years with primary liver carcinoma and hepatitis B virus infection.

The gene calls are TRBV2 and TRBJ2-7, with no clear D. Deletions cut 0 bases from V and 2 bases from J, with 8 bases between. The CDR3 contains 14 residues. Germline CDR1 and CDR2: SNHLY and FYNNEI. Written as DNA, the CDR3 is TGTGCCAGCAGTGAAGCCGACGGAACCTACGAGCAGTACTTC. It codes for CASSEADGTYEQYF.

On this clonotype itself: A read error may produce the germline difference seen at one junction end. The V call is TRBV11-2, the J call TRBJ2-5, with 7 bases matching TRBD1. CDR1 SGHAT and CDR2 FQNNGV come from the germline V gene. This CDR3 has 17 residues. CDR3 nucleotides: TGTGCCAGCAGCTTAGTCAGAGGGGGCAGTCTGCAAGAGACGCAGTACTTC. It specifies CASSLVRGGSLQETQYF.

This clonotype was detected once. The chain employs TRBV28 and TRBJ2-7, with 9 nucleotides matching TRBD1. Unmatched junction bases numbered 18, after V lost 10 bases and J lost 2 bases. The CDR3 runs to 17 residues. CDR1 and CDR2 from the germline V gene are MDHEN and SYDVKM. CDR3 residues: CANSLLGTGLGTYEQYF. CDR3 in DNA: TGTGCCAACAGCCTACTCGGGACAGGGCTGGGTACCTACGAGCAGTACTTC.

As concerns this clonotype: A single base separates this from a much larger clone, so it may be a read error. The chain combines TRBV6-4 with TRBJ1-2; 10 bases line up with TRBD1. CDR1 and CDR2 from the germline V gene are MRHNA and SNTAGT. The CDR3 loop spans 15 amino acids. The CDR3 DNA is TGTGTCACTCGACAGGGGGCGAGTGGTAACTATGGCTACACCTTC. Protein product: CVTRQGASGNYGYTF.

On this clonotype itself: Mismatch with germline at one junction end may stem from a read error. This rearrangement joins TRBV28 to TRBJ2-7, with TRBD2 as a possible D gene (6 bases). The CDR3 runs to 14 residues. Germline V gene lookup returns CDR1 MDHEN and CDR2 SYDVKM. CDR3 sequence reads: CACSFQPGSYDQYF. In nucleotides, the CDR3 is TGTGCCTGCAGTTTTCAACCCGGGAGCTACGACCAGTACTTC.

Turning to this clonotype: Because it lacks the conserved phenylalanine or tryptophan at the end, this CDR3 is likely a read error. The chain combines TRBV6-5 with TRBJ2-5; a weak D match, TRBD1 (6 bases). Per the germline V gene, CDR1 is MNHEY and CDR2 is SVGAGI. The CDR3 loop spans 15 amino acids. CDR3 DNA: TGTGTCAGCAGTTACTCCCTAGGGGGAAGGGAGACCCAGTACTTA. Its translation: CVSSYSLGGRETQYL.

This clonotype occurred a few times. At one end the junction does not follow the germline gene, possibly because of a read error. The rearrangement uses TRBV11-2 and TRBJ2-5; the D call may be TRBD1 or TRBD2 (6 bases each). The CDR3 has 14 residues. Germline assignment: CDR1 SGHAT and CDR2 FQNNGV. In nucleotides, the CDR3 is TGTGCCGGCAGCTTAGAGGGGGGAAGAGAGACCCGGTACTTC. This codes for CAGSLEGGRETRYF.

As to this clonotype: A much larger clone sits a single nucleotide away, making a read error possible. This sequence joins TRBV5-1 and TRBJ2-7; possibly TRBD2 for D (6 bases). The V and J ends lost 0 bases and 6 bases respectively, with 13 bases between them. The CDR3 is 14 amino acids. Germline-derived CDR1 and CDR2 are SGHRS and YFSETQ. The CDR3 here is CASSLDQGGPEQYF. CDR3 DNA: TGCGCCAGCAGCTTGGATCAGGGAGGTCCCGAGCAGTACTTC.

About this clonotype itself: One junction end disagrees with the germline gene, perhaps due to a read error. This chain uses TRBV7-9 with TRBJ2-3, with D perhaps matching TRBD1 (6 bases). The germline V gene has CDR1 SEHNR and CDR2 FQNEAQ (reference sequence). The CDR3 contains 17 residues. The CDR3 nucleotides read TGTACCAGCAGTACTTCCCCAGGGGCCGTGGTGGCAGATACGCAGTATTTT. Translated: CTSSTSPGAVVADTQYF.

This clonotype has only a few counts. This may arise from a read error, as a much more abundant clone is one base away. The V and J genes are TRBV10-1 and TRBJ2-3; TRBD2 is a possible D gene (6 bases). The CDR3 loop spans 13 amino acids. V was shortened by 11 bases and J by 6 bases, with 18 bases between the two germline ends. In germline, CDR1 is WNHNN, CDR2 SYGVQD (reference sequence). The CDR3 sequence: CAVLREKIDTQYF. The CDR3 DNA is TGCGCCGTGCTACGGGAGAAAATTGATACGCAGTATTTT.

This clonotype has a count of ten or more. The J gene is TRBJ2-5, the V gene TRBV6-1; D gene ambiguous. The V end lost 6 bases, the J end lost 2 bases, and 13 bases lay between the germline ends. CDR1 is MNHNS and CDR2 is SASEGT in the germline V gene. This CDR3 region has 14 residues. The CDR3 DNA follows: TGTGCCAGCAGATCGCGCTTTATTCAAGAGACCCAGTACTTC. Its protein product is CASRSRFIQETQYF.

Ten or more counts support this clonotype. This sequence joins TRBV29-1 and TRBJ2-6; D is ambiguous. The CDR3 has 15 residues. CDR1 SQVTM and CDR2 ANQGSEA come from the germline V gene. The V gene lost 5 bases and the J gene lost 0 bases, with 11 bases spanning the gap. CDR3: CSVISMSSGANVLTF. CDR3 DNA: TGCAGCGTTATATCGATGAGCTCTGGGGCCAACGTCCTGACTTTC.

This clonotype was seen ten or more times. V usage is TRBV30 and J usage is TRBJ2-2; 14 bases match TRBD2. J lost 5 bases, V lost 2 bases, and 10 bases had no gene match. Germline V gives CDR1 GTSNPN, CDR2 SVGIG (reference sequence). The CDR3 contains 18 residues. CDR3 sequence: CAWSTDPGTSGRTGELFF. CDR3 nucleotide sequence: TGTGCCTGGAGTACCGATCCCGGGACTAGCGGGAGAACCGGGGAGCTGTTTTTT. The variable domain in full, with the rest retrieved from reference TRBV30 and TRBJ2-2, is SQTIHQWPATLVQPVGSPLSLECTVEGTSNPNLYWYRQAAGRGLQLLFYSVGIGQISSEVPQNLSASRPQDRQFILSSKKLLLSDSGFYLCAWSTDPGTSGRTGELFFGEGSRLTVL.

This clonotype rates as medium-sized (0.01 to 0.1%). V is TRBV10-2 and J is TRBJ1-5, with D uncertain. The CDR3 covers 14 residues. The V gene lost 0 bases and the J gene lost 6 bases, with 9 bases spanning the gap. From germline, CDR1 is WSHSY and CDR2 SAAADI. This CDR3 is CASSESDSGQPQHF. The DNA for the CDR3 is TGCGCCAGCAGTGAGTCCGACTCTGGTCAGCCCCAGCATTTT.

Turning to this clonotype: Germline is not matched at one junction end, which may reflect a read error. The genes are TRBV11-2 and TRBJ2-7; no reliable D call. Germline V gene data show CDR1 as SGHAT and CDR2 as FQNNGV. The CDR3 runs to 13 residues. CDR3 DNA: TGTGCCAGCAGCCCCGCCCCCCCCTACGAACAGTGCTTC. Its protein product is CASSPAPPYEQCF. The variable domain in full, completed from reference TRBV11-2 and TRBJ2-7, reads EAGVAQSPRYKIIEKRQSVAFWCNPISGHATLYWYQQILGQGPKLLIQFQNNGVVDDSQLPKDRFSAERLKGVDSTLKIQPAKLEDSAVYLCASSPAPPYEQCFGPGTRLTVT.

Regarding this clonotype: Relative to the germline gene, one junction end is altered; a read error may explain this. In nucleotides, the CDR3 is TGTGCCAGCAGTGAGGACGTCTACGATGAGCAGTTCTTC. This translates into CASSEDVYDEQFF. The rearrangement links TRBV6-1 to TRBJ2-1; D uncertain. CDR3 length: 13 residues. Germline CDR1 MNHNS, CDR2 SASEGT.

This chain connects TRBV5-1 to TRBJ2-7; TRBD2 is a possible D gene (5 bases). The length of the CDR3 is 14 residues. V lost 1 base to trimming and J lost 0 bases, with 8 bases between them. Per the germline V gene, CDR1 is SGHRS and CDR2 is YFSETQ. The DNA for the CDR3 is TGCGCCAGCAGCTTGAGGGAGAGCTCCTACGAGCAGTACTTC. It codes for CASSLRESSYEQYF.

This clonotype appeared once. This chain connects TRBV5-1 to TRBJ1-2; D gene ambiguous. The CDR3 covers 17 residues. The germline V gene has CDR1 SGHRS and CDR2 YFSETQ. V shed 0 bases and J shed 0 bases, with 15 bases lying between them. CDR3 sequence (DNA): TGCGCCAGCAGCTTGGTTGGACCGGAGGCATCTAACTATGGCTACACCTTC. Residues: CASSLVGPEASNYGYTF.

This chain connects TRBV29-1 to TRBJ2-7; D gene ambiguous. The CDR3 runs to 14 residues. Trimming removed 7 bases at V and 13 bases at J, with 29 bases between. Germline V gives CDR1 SQVTM, CDR2 ANQGSEA. The CDR3 coding sequence is TGCAGCGCCTGGTCCTCAGGCAGCTCCTACGATCAATACTTC. It yields the protein CSAWSSGSSYDQYF.

V gene TRBV28 combines with J gene TRBJ2-5; no reliable D call. This CDR3 is built from 13 residues. Germline CDR1 reads MDHEN; CDR2 reads SYDVKM. Between the trimmed V and J ends, which lost 8 bases and 5 bases, there was a span of 15 bases. The CDR3 spells CASLFSMHETQYF. In nucleotides, the CDR3 is TGTGCCAGCTTATTTTCTATGCACGAGACCCAGTACTTC. The full variable domain, its missing parts supplied by reference TRBV28 and TRBJ2-5, is DVKVTQSSRYLVKRTGEKVFLECVQDMDHENMFWYRQDPGLGLRLIYFSYDVKMKEKGDIPEGYSVSREKKERFSLILESASTNQTSMYLCASLFSMHETQYFGPGTRLLVL.

Points on this clonotype: This may be a read error: a much more frequent sequence differs by one nucleotide. Since no conserved phenylalanine or tryptophan closes the CDR3, a read error is the likely cause. V usage is TRBV5-1 and J usage is TRBJ1-1; 11 bases align to TRBD1. This CDR3 spans 15 amino acids. V was clipped by 1 base and J by 5 bases; unmatched bases: 4. CDR1 SGHRS and CDR2 YFSETQ come from the germline V gene. CDR3 nucleotide sequence: TGCGCCAGCAGCTTGACCGGGACAGGGGGAACTGAAGCTTTCTCT. This translates into CASSLTGTGGTEAFS.

Note on this clonotype: At one of its ends the junction is not consistent with the germline gene, which may arise from a read error. The rearrangement joins TRBV28 to TRBJ2-7; the D call may be TRBD1 or TRBD2 (6 bases each). This CDR3 comprises 15 residues. Germline CDR1 MDHEN, CDR2 SYDVKM. The CDR3 DNA reads TGTGCCAGCAGTTTAAGGGGGGCCTGGAGGGACGAACAGTACTTC. Translating it yields CASSLRGAWRDEQYF.

To note about this clonotype: At one boundary the junction diverges from the germline segment, which might be a read error. This chain links TRBV13 with TRBJ2-3; perhaps TRBD2 as D (5 bases). The CDR3 consists of 15 residues. Germline CDR1 reads PRHDT; CDR2 reads FYEKMQ (reference sequence). The CDR3 bases are TGTGTCAGCAGCTCTACGGGCCTCGACGGGGATACGCCGTATTTT. Its protein product is CVSSSTGLDGDTPYF.

Points on this clonotype: Since no conserved phenylalanine or tryptophan closes the CDR3, a read error is the likely cause. This chain uses TRBV29-1 with TRBJ2-1; the D call may be TRBD1 or TRBD2 (6 bases each). The V gene lost 7 bases and the J gene lost 8 bases, with 21 bases spanning the gap. Germline CDR1 reads SQVTM; CDR2 reads ANQGSEA. This CDR3 contains 14 residues. The CDR3 region is CSGLPGEGVDEQFL. The DNA for the CDR3 is TGCAGCGGACTTCCGGGAGAGGGGGTGGATGAGCAGTTCCTC.

On this clonotype: Since a much larger clone is just one base distant, this may be a read error. The genes are TRBV7-9 and TRBJ2-1; TRBD2 matches at 7 bases. Germline-derived CDR1 and CDR2 are SEHNR and FQNEAQ (reference sequence). V shed 5 bases and J 2 bases; nucleotides not matched to a gene: 9. This CDR3 region has 16 residues. CDR3 nucleotide sequence: TGTGCCAGCAGCCACCACTCTAGCGGAGCCTACAATGAGCAGTTCTTC. Translating it yields CASSHHSSGAYNEQFF.